The clone carrying this T cell receptor beta chain has a count of ten or more. TCRdb recomputed calls from the reads with MiXCR, one row per CDR3 protein. The sample yields approximately 500,000 distinct CDR3 sequences, about 11% seen once. The data were obtained in a study of T cell repertoires in cytomegalovirus infection. The CDR3 is 13 amino acids. Between the trimmed V and J ends, which lost 3 bases and 1 base, there was a span of 8 bases. Germline-derived CDR1 and CDR2 are DFQATT and SNEGSKA (reference sequence). The sequence was collected from a human donor in good health (CMV status not recorded). Some clones in this sample may be carry-over from other donors' samples. This chain joins TRBV20-1 and TRBJ2-3; D unresolved. The specimen sequenced was PBMCs. The DNA of the CDR3 is TGCAGTGCTAGTGAGCAGGGCACAGATACGCAGTATTTT. Protein product: CSASEQGTDTQYF.